This T cell receptor (beta chain) came from a study of patients and donors after allogeneic stem cell transplantation. TCRdb called the RT-PCR reads again in MiXCR, with one record for every CDR3 protein. The table records roughly 960,000 distinct CDR3 sequences, approximately 18% of them present only once. CDR1 and CDR2 from the germline V gene are SGHRS and YFSETQ. V was clipped by 0 bases and J by 2 bases, with 12 bases between them. There are 15 residues in the CDR3. The sample comprised blood, either unsorted or a sorted T cell fraction (not recorded which). The V gene is TRBV5-1, the J gene TRBJ2-7; weak D call: TRBD2 (6 bases). The receptor was derived from a human donor who was either an allogeneic HSCT recipient or a stem cell or donor lymphocyte infusion donor (not recorded which). It is not recorded whose cells these are; they may come from a transplant donor. The chain's CDR3 is CASSLDGGDTYEQYF. The CDR3 DNA follows: TGCGCCAGCAGCTTGGATGGCGGGGATACCTACGAGCAGTACTTC.